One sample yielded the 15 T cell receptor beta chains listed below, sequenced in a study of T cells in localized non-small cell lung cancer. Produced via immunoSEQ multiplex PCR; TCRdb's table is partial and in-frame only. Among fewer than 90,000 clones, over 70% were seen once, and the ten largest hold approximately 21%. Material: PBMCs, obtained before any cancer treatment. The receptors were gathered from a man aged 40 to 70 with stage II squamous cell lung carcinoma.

As DNA, the CDR3 is TGTGCCAGCAGCGTAGATGGGGGGCCCGGATCACCCCTCCACTTT. Its translation is CASSVDGGPGSPLHF. The chain carries TRBV9 and TRBJ1-6; tentatively, D is TRBD1 (6 bases). The CDR3 length is 15 residues. Germline V gene lookup returns CDR1 SGDLS and CDR2 YYNGEE. Trimming left V 0 bases short and J 10 bases short, with 14 bases between.

This CDR3 is CASSLVGTGNQPQHF. CDR3 coding DNA: TGTGCCAGCAGCTTAGTCGGGACAGGGAATCAGCCCCAGCATTTT. V gene TRBV7-2 combines with J gene TRBJ1-5, with 9 bases that match TRBD1. Trimming at V came to 1 base and at J to 4 bases, leaving 2 bases not matched to a gene. The CDR3 spans 15 residues. Germline lookup yields CDR1 SGHTA and CDR2 FQGNSA.

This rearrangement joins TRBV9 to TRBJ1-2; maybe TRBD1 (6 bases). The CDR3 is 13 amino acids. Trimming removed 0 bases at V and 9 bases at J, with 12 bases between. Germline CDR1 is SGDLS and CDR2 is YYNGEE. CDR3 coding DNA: TGTGCCAGCAGCGTAGAAAGGCAGGGGAGCTACACCTTC. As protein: CASSVERQGSYTF. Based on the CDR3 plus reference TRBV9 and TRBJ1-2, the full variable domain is DSGVTQTPKHLITATGQRVTLRCSPRSGDLSVYWYQQSLDQGLQFLIQYYNGEERAKGNILERFSAQQFPDLHSELNLSSLELGDSALYFCASSVERQGSYTFGSGTRLTVV.

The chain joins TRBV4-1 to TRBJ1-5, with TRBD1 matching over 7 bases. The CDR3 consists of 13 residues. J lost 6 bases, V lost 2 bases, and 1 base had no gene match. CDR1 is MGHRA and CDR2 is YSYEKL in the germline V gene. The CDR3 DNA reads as TGCGCCAGCAGCCAAAACAGGGGTCAGCCCCAGCATTTT. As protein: CASSQNRGQPQHF.

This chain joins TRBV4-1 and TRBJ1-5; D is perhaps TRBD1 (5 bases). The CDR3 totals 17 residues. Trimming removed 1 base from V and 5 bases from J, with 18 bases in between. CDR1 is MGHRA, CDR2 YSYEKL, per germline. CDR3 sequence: CASSQVYGPMGDQPQHF. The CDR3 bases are TGCGCCAGCAGCCAAGTCTATGGCCCAATGGGGGATCAGCCCCAGCATTTT.

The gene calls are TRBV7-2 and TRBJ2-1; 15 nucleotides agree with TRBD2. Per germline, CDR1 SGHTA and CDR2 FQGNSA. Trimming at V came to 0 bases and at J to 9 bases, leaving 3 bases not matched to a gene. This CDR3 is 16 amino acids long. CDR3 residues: CASSLAQGLAGGEQFF. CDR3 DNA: TGTGCCAGCAGCTTAGCGCAGGGACTAGCGGGAGGTGAGCAGTTCTTC.

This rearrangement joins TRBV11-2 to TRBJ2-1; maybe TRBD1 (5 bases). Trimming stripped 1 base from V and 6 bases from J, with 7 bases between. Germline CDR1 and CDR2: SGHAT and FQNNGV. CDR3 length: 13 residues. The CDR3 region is CASSLVQGNEQFF. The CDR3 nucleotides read TGTGCCAGCAGCTTAGTTCAGGGCAATGAGCAGTTCTTC.

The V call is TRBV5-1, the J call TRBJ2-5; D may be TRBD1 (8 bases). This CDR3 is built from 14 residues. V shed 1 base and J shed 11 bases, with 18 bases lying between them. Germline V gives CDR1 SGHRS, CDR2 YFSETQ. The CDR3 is CASSLSQGAREQYF. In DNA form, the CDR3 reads TGCGCCAGCAGCTTGAGCCAGGGGGCGCGGGAGCAGTACTTC.

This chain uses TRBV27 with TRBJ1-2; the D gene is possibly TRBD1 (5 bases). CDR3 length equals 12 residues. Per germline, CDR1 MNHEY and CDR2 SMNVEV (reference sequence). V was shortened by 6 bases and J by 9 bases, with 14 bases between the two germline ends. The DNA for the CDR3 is TGTGCCAGCAGGGAGCCAGGGCTGAGCTACACCTTC. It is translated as CASREPGLSYTF.

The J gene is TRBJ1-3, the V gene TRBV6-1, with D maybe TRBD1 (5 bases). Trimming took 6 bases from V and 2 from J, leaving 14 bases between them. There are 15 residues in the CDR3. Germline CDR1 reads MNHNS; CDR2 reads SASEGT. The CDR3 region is CASRGGRVAGNTIYF. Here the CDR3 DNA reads TGTGCCAGCAGGGGGGGACGGGTGGCTGGAAACACCATATATTTT.

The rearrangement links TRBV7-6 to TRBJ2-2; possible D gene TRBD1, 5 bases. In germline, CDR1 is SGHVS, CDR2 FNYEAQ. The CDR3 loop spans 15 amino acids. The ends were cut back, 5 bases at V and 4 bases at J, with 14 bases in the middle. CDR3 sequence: CASSLDSPRTGELFF. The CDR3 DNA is TGTGCCAGCAGCCTTGACAGCCCACGCACCGGGGAGCTGTTTTTT.

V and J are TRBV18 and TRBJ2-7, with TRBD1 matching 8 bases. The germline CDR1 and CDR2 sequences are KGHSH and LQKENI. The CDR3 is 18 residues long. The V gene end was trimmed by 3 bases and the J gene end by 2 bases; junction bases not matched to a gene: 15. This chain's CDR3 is CASSPSTGDLRSPYEQYF. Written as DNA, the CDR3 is TGTGCCAGCTCACCCTCGACAGGGGACCTACGAAGCCCCTACGAGCAGTACTTC.

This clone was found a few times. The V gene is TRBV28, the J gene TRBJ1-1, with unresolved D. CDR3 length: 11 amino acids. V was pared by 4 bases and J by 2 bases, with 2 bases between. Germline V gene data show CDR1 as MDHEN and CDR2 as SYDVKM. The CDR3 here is CASSSNTEAFF. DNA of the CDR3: TGTGCCAGCAGTTCAAACACTGAAGCTTTCTTT. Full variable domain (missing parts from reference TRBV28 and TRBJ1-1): DVKVTQSSRYLVKRTGEKVFLECVQDMDHENMFWYRQDPGLGLRLIYFSYDVKMKEKGDIPEGYSVSREKKERFSLILESASTNQTSMYLCASSSNTEAFFGQGTRLTVV.

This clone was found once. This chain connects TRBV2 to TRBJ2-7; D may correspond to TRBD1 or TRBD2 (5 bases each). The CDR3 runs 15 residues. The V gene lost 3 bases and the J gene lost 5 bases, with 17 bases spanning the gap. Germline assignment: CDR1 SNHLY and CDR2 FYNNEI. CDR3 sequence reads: CASSEGLGRDHEQYF. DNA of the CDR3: TGTGCCAGCAGTGAGGGCCTTGGACGGGACCACGAGCAGTACTTC.

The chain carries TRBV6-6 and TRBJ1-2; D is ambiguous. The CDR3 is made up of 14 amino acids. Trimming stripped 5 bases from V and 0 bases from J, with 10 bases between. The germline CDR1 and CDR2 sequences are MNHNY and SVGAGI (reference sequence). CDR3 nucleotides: TGTGCCAGCAGTCCTCAGCGGACTAACTATGGCTACACCTTC. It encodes CASSPQRTNYGYTF.